This passage covers 2 T cell receptor beta chains from one sample sequenced in a study of T-cell reconstitution after alpha-beta-depleted transplantation in children. This sample's TCRbeta library carried unique molecular identifier barcodes. Via MiXCR, TCRdb re-called the PCR reads, giving one row per CDR3 protein. The table records 700,000 or so distinct CDR3 sequences, 13% of them present only once. This material consisted of PBMCs, taken before TCRalphabeta/CD19-depleted stem cell transplant. Every receptor here comes from a girl aged 2 to 10 with congenital amegakaryocytic thrombocytopenia, due to receive a stem cell transplant.

The chain couples TRBV30 to TRBJ2-7, with D uncertain. Per germline, CDR1 GTSNPN and CDR2 SVGIG (reference sequence). This CDR3 region has 12 residues. V was shortened by 0 bases and J by 0 bases, with 3 bases between the two germline ends. The CDR3 nucleotides are TGTGCCTGGAGTGTAACCTCCTACGAGCAGTACTTC. It is translated as CAWSVTSYEQYF.

To note about this clonotype: A clone one base away is much larger, so this may be a read error. This is likely a read error, given that the CDR3 carries no conserved phenylalanine or tryptophan at its end. The chain combines TRBV7-8 with TRBJ2-1; 8 bases align to TRBD2. The CDR3 consists of 16 residues. Germline V gene data show CDR1 as SGHVS and CDR2 as FQNEAQ. After removal of 5 bases from V and 6 bases from J, the junction contained 12 bases not matched to a gene. The CDR3 loop is CASSTFTSGATNEQFS. The CDR3 DNA follows: TGTGCCAGCAGCACCTTTACTAGCGGCGCTACCAATGAGCAGTTCTCC.